The entry below gives a single T cell receptor (beta chain) sequence along with its context. This record belongs to a study of T cells after somatic rescue of genetic block. Generated by immunoSEQ multiplex PCR, the TCRdb table keeps only in-frame clones and is missing some. The sample lists 80,000 to 90,000 clones; just under 90% were seen once. Per germline, CDR1 LGHNA and CDR2 YSLEER. This CDR3 has 16 amino acids. V lost 0 bases and J 2 bases, leaving 11 bases between the germline ends. The receptor was isolated from a woman younger than 30. V usage is TRBV4-3 and J usage is TRBJ2-1; tentatively, D is TRBD1 (6 bases). The source material was peripheral blood mononuclear cells (PBMCs). CDR3 amino acids: CASSQEGAGTYNEQFF. DNA for the CDR3: TGCGCCAGCAGCCAAGAGGGGGCAGGGACCTACAATGAGCAGTTCTTC.